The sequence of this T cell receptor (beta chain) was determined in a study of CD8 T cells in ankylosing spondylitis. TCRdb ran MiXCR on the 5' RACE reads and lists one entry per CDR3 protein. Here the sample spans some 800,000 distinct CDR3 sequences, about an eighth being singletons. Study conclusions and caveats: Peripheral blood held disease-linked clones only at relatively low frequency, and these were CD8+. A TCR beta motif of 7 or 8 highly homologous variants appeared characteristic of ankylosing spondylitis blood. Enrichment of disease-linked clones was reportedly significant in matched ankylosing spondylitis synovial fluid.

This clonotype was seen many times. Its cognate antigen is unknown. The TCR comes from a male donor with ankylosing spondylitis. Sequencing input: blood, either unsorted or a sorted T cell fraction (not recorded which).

As DNA, the CDR3 is TGCAGCTGCAGGGTGGGCTTCGGCACAGATACGCAGTATTTT. The encoded protein is CSCRVGFGTDTQYF. The rearrangement joins TRBV29-1 to TRBJ2-3; possible D gene TRBD1, 5 bases. CDR3 length equals 14 residues. The V end was cut by 8 bases, the J end by 1 base, with 16 bases between. Germline-derived CDR1 and CDR2 are SQVTM and ANQGSEA.